The 21 T cell receptor beta chains below were found in one sample sequenced in a study of shared clonotypes between healthy human individuals. Repertoires were generated with immunoSEQ multiplex PCR, while TCRdb's copy carries only in-frame clones and drops some. The sample lists about 2 million clones; 85% to 95% were seen once. Sequencing was carried out using naive CD4+ T cells sorted from blood. The subset denotes: CD45RA+ positively selected. The receptors were gathered from a man aged 18 to 30 in good health.

This chain connects TRBV6-5 to TRBJ2-7, with 8 positions matching TRBD1. Germline V gives CDR1 MNHEY, CDR2 SVGAGI. The CDR3 length is 14 residues. After removal of 2 bases from V and 3 bases from J, the junction contained 3 bases not matched to a gene. The CDR3 sequence: CASSYGGQGYEQYF. CDR3 nucleotide sequence: TGTGCCAGCAGTTACGGAGGACAGGGCTACGAGCAGTACTTC.

This sequence joins TRBV5-1 and TRBJ2-2; no definite D call. V was trimmed by 4 bases and J by 4 bases, leaving 17 bases between them. The CDR3 sequence is 16 residues long. Germline V gene sequence: CDR1 SGHRS, CDR2 YFSETQ. The chain's CDR3 is CASSPTLSRTTGELFF. The CDR3 DNA reads as TGCGCCAGCAGCCCTACGTTGAGCCGGACCACCGGGGAGCTGTTTTTT.

In DNA, the CDR3 is TGCGCCAGCAGGCCAGGGACAGAGGAGACCCAGTACTTC. Translation: CASRPGTEETQYF. The chain has TRBV5-1 and TRBJ2-5; 7 nucleotides match TRBD1. Trimming removed 5 bases from V and 5 bases from J; junction bases left unmatched: 6. The CDR3 sequence is 13 residues long. The germline gives CDR1 SGHRS, CDR2 YFSETQ.

The J gene is TRBJ2-7, the V gene TRBV6-6; 8 bases are shared with TRBD2. The CDR3 sequence is 13 residues long. From germline, CDR1 is MNHNY and CDR2 SVGAGI (reference sequence). V lost 7 bases, J lost 7 bases, and 9 bases stayed unmatched. The CDR3 loop reads CASNSGGPPEQYF. CDR3 bases: TGTGCCAGCAACTCGGGGGGGCCACCAGAGCAGTACTTC.

The chain has TRBV28 and TRBJ2-1; TRBD2 matches at 10 bases. V lost 3 bases to trimming and J lost 1 base; unmatched junction nucleotides: 18. This CDR3 comprises 21 residues. The germline V gene has CDR1 MDHEN and CDR2 SYDVKM. CDR3 amino acids: CASSFLGLAAALRVSYNEQFF. Here the CDR3 DNA reads TGTGCCAGCAGTTTCCTCGGACTAGCGGCCGCCTTAAGGGTGTCCTACAATGAGCAGTTCTTC.

The J gene is TRBJ2-3, the V gene TRBV10-1; TRBD1 aligns across 8 bases. Germline assignment: CDR1 WNHNN and CDR2 SYGVQD (reference sequence). Trimming took 4 bases from V and 4 from J; bases not matched to a gene: 7. The length of the CDR3 is 15 residues. CDR3 sequence (DNA): TGCGCCAGCAGTGGGACCAGGGGGCGAGCAGATACGCAGTATTTT. Translation: CASSGTRGRADTQYF.

The chain recombines TRBV6-1 with TRBJ2-7; D perhaps matches TRBD1 (6 bases). Deletions cut 7 bases from V and 5 bases from J, with 21 bases between. From germline, CDR1 is MNHNS and CDR2 SASEGT. The CDR3 has 15 amino acids. The CDR3: CASIDQDRTGNEQYF. CDR3 sequence (DNA): TGTGCCAGCATTGATCAAGACAGAACAGGGAACGAGCAGTACTTC.

This sequence joins TRBV6-1 and TRBJ2-1; TRBD2 aligns across 11 bases. The J segment lost 10 bases and the V segment lost 3 bases, leaving 5 bases of the junction unmatched. There are 14 residues in the CDR3. Germline V gene lookup returns CDR1 MNHNS and CDR2 SASEGT. CDR3 sequence reads: CASSELAGGREQFF. CDR3 DNA sequence: TGTGCCAGCAGTGAGCTAGCGGGAGGCCGGGAGCAGTTCTTC.

This chain links TRBV19 with TRBJ2-7, with no clear D. The germline V gene encodes CDR1 LNHDA and CDR2 SQIVND (reference sequence). V was clipped by 0 bases and J by 7 bases, with 16 bases between them. This CDR3 has 15 residues. The CDR3 sequence: CASSIDARTEREQYF. The CDR3 nucleotides are TGTGCCAGTAGTATAGACGCCCGAACGGAGCGAGAGCAGTACTTC.

The CDR3 nucleotides read TGTGCCAGCAGCCAGCGGGCCGTCCAAGAGACCCAGTACTTC. This translates into CASSQRAVQETQYF. The chain couples TRBV7-2 to TRBJ2-5; TRBD2 is a possible D gene (6 bases). The CDR3 is 14 residues long. The germline V gene encodes CDR1 SGHTA and CDR2 FQGNSA. Trimming stripped 5 bases from V and 1 base from J, with 11 bases between. Using reference TRBV7-2 and TRBJ2-5 for the parts outside the CDR3, the full variable domain is GAGVSQSPSNKVTEKGKDVELRCDPISGHTALYWYRQSLGQGLEFLIYFQGNSAPDKSGLPSDRFSAERTGGSVSTLTIQRTQQEDSAVYLCASSQRAVQETQYFGPGTRLLVL.

With respect to this clone: Compared with germline, one end of the junction differs, possibly owing to a read error. In DNA, the CDR3 is TGTGCCACCCGGGACGGACGTCTGGATGGTTACACCTTC. It codes for CATRDGRLDGYTF. The chain is built from TRBV2 and TRBJ1-2, with a tentative D call TRBD1 (5 bases). Germline V gives CDR1 SNHLY, CDR2 FYNNEI. The CDR3 loop spans 13 amino acids.

This rearrangement joins TRBV6-1 to TRBJ2-2; 7 nucleotides agree with TRBD1. The length of the CDR3 is 14 residues. The V gene end was trimmed by 6 bases and the J gene end by 7 bases; junction bases not matched to a gene: 8. Germline V gene lookup returns CDR1 MNHNS and CDR2 SASEGT. The CDR3 sequence is CASSVRGQGGELFF. CDR3 coding DNA: TGTGCCAGCAGCGTAAGGGGGCAGGGCGGGGAGCTGTTTTTT.

The chain employs TRBV30 and TRBJ1-3, with D uncertain. Germline V lookup: CDR1 GTSNPN, CDR2 SVGIG (reference sequence). With 4 bases removed from V and 0 bases from J, the gap between germline ends came to 7 bases. The CDR3 contains 13 residues. The CDR3 DNA sequence: TGTGCCTGGAATTCGGCCTCTGGAAACACCATATATTTT. Translating gives CAWNSASGNTIYF.

This clone came up once. At the DNA level, this CDR3 is encoded by other sequences in the same sample as well. J is TRBJ1-5 and V is TRBV2; D is ambiguous. Trimming pared 2 bases from V and 3 bases from J, leaving 8 bases between. The CDR3 is 14 amino acids. The germline gives CDR1 SNHLY, CDR2 FYNNEI. CDR3 DNA: TGTGCCAGCAGTGAAACCGGTTACAATCAGCCCCAGCATTTT. Translation gives CASSETGYNQPQHF.

The J gene is TRBJ2-3, the V gene TRBV2, with unresolved D. Between the trimmed V and J ends, which lost 5 bases and 1 base, there was a span of 13 bases. From germline, CDR1 is SNHLY and CDR2 FYNNEI. The CDR3 loop spans 15 amino acids. CDR3 amino acids: CASSFARVGTDTQYF. CDR3 coding DNA: TGTGCCAGCAGTTTCGCTAGGGTCGGCACAGATACGCAGTATTTT.

V is TRBV27 and J is TRBJ1-1, with 7 bases lining up with TRBD1. V dropped 3 bases and J dropped 12; count of bases not matched to a gene: 7. Germline V gives CDR1 MNHEY, CDR2 SMNVEV (reference sequence). The CDR3 sequence is 12 residues long. CDR3 region: CASSFPGQRSFF. CDR3 DNA sequence: TGTGCCAGCAGTTTCCCGGGACAGAGGTCTTTCTTT.

The chain has TRBV7-2 and TRBJ2-3, with TRBD1 identical over 10 bases. The V and J ends lost 3 bases and 6 bases, in that order; junction bases with no gene match: 9. The CDR3 has 16 residues. The germline CDR1 and CDR2 sequences are SGHTA and FQGNSA. CDR3 sequence reads: CASSFGRQGAADTQYF. CDR3 coding DNA: TGTGCCAGCAGCTTCGGAAGACAGGGGGCCGCGGATACGCAGTATTTT.

V usage is TRBV4-1 and J usage is TRBJ2-7; D gene uncertain. Germline CDR1 and CDR2: MGHRA and YSYEKL. Trimming shortened V by 1 base and J by 5 bases, and 6 bases separated the two germline ends. This CDR3 is 12 amino acids long. In nucleotides, the CDR3 is TGCGCCAGCAGCCAAGCCTGGAACGAGCAGTACTTC. This codes for CASSQAWNEQYF.

The chain joins TRBV9 to TRBJ2-5; D is unresolved. V lost 4 bases, J lost 5 bases, and 18 bases lay in between. The CDR3 has 15 amino acids. The germline V gene encodes CDR1 SGDLS and CDR2 YYNGEE. The CDR3 sequence is CASSRSLGLQETQYF. The CDR3 coding sequence is TGTGCCAGCAGCCGATCCCTAGGGCTACAGGAGACCCAGTACTTC. The full variable domain, rest sourced from reference TRBV9 and TRBJ2-5, is DSGVTQTPKHLITATGQRVTLRCSPRSGDLSVYWYQQSLDQGLQFLIQYYNGEERAKGNILERFSAQQFPDLHSELNLSSLELGDSALYFCASSRSLGLQETQYFGPGTRLLVL.

This clone was recorded once. The genes are TRBV6-5 and TRBJ2-5; D remains unclear. V was pared by 6 bases and J by 5 bases, with 13 bases between. The CDR3 has 13 residues. Germline CDR1 reads MNHEY; CDR2 reads SVGAGI. CDR3 protein: CASREGLQETQYF. The CDR3 DNA follows: TGTGCCAGCAGGGAAGGCCTCCAGGAGACCCAGTACTTC.

The chain links TRBV4-2 to TRBJ2-2; the match to TRBD2 covers 13 bases. J was trimmed by 2 bases and V by 5 bases; bases with no gene match: 14. The CDR3 runs 20 residues. CDR1 LGHNA and CDR2 YNFKEQ come from the germline V gene. The CDR3 sequence is CASSSFRLAGGWVNTGELFF. The CDR3 DNA reads TGTGCCAGCAGCTCCTTTAGACTAGCGGGGGGTTGGGTCAACACCGGGGAGCTGTTTTTT.